This note documents a single T cell receptor (beta chain) sequence. What this receptor recognizes is not known. No base quality values were provided; no much bigger clone lies one nucleotide off. This sample stems from a study of tumor-infiltrating lymphocytes in oesophageal squamous cell carcinoma (dated by TCRdb to 2016 to 2017). The library came from PCR. Sequencing was performed on an Illumina HiSeq 2000. TCRdb reworked the public reads: Q25 trimming with fastp, MiXCR clone assembly, productive beta chains retained. Each entry is one CDR3 protein sequence, shown with its most common DNA and genes. The sample table contains around 9,300 distinct CDR3 sequences; only one count was recorded for 60% to 70% of them. Roughly a third of the sample is taken by the ten largest. V drops 2 bases and J drops 0 bases, leaving 8 bases in between. The CDR3 measures 14 amino acids from cysteine to phenylalanine. Only the CDR3 region is kept as DNA, spanning 42 bases read in frame from base 1. Based on the germline V gene, the CDR1 and CDR2 sequences are SGHVT and SQSDAQ.

What was sequenced was esophageal tumor tissue. Recombination linked TRBV7-4 to TRBJ2-7; the D segment may tentatively be TRBD1 or TRBD2, each giving 5 matched bases. The sequence derives from a female donor with esophageal squamous cell carcinoma. This receptor has the CDR3 CASSLSGGSYEQYF. The sequenced DNA: TGTGCCAGCAGCTTATCTGGGGGCTCCTACGAGCAGTACTTC.